These 25 T cell receptor beta chains were sequenced from one sample in a study of blood T cell repertoires in COVID-19. Sequencing was performed with immunoSEQ multiplex PCR; in TCRdb, only in-frame clones are kept and a portion is missing. The sample contains about 270,000 clones, roughly 88% of which appear only once. Sequences were obtained from PBMCs or T cells enriched from blood (not recorded which). These TCRs come from a woman in her thirties or forties with acute COVID-19.

J is TRBJ2-3 and V is TRBV7-6; D may be TRBD2 (6 bases). The V gene lost 0 bases and the J gene lost 1 base, with 8 bases spanning the gap. Germline CDR1 SGHVS, CDR2 FNYEAQ. The CDR3 is 15 amino acids. As DNA, the CDR3 is TGTGCCAGCAGCTTAGCCGGGAGCGGCACAGATACGCAGTATTTT. Translation: CASSLAGSGTDTQYF.

This chain uses TRBV2 with TRBJ1-1, with 7 bases that match TRBD1. This CDR3 comprises 15 residues. Germline values: CDR1 SNHLY, CDR2 FYNNEI. The V segment lost 8 bases and the J segment 0 bases; nucleotides outside the gene matches: 9. The CDR3 DNA follows: TGTGCCAGCTTAGGACAGGCGATAATGAACACTGAAGCTTTCTTT. It translates to CASLGQAIMNTEAFF.

The chain couples TRBV5-8 to TRBJ2-5, with a tentative D call TRBD2 (5 bases). Between the trimmed V and J ends, which lost 0 bases and 4 bases, there was a span of 16 bases. CDR1 is SGHTS, CDR2 YDEGEE, per germline. CDR3 length: 16 amino acids. The CDR3 is CASSLGLGSEGETQYF. The CDR3 coding sequence is TGTGCCAGCAGCTTGGGTTTAGGCAGTGAGGGAGAGACCCAGTACTTC.

The chain couples TRBV4-1 to TRBJ2-1; a weak D match, TRBD1 (6 bases). V lost 6 bases and J 6 bases, leaving 15 bases between the germline ends. Germline assignment: CDR1 MGHRA and CDR2 YSYEKL. The CDR3 has 14 residues. The CDR3 DNA is TGCGCCAGCAGTAAGGTGGGGGCAGGCAATGAGCAGTTCTTC. Amino acid sequence: CASSKVGAGNEQFF.

The chain recombines TRBV2 with TRBJ1-4, with 10 bases identical to TRBD1. Germline V gene lookup returns CDR1 SNHLY and CDR2 FYNNEI. The V gene end was trimmed by 4 bases and the J gene end by 8 bases; junction bases not matched to a gene: 7. The CDR3 totals 15 residues. The CDR3 loop reads CASSGTGGPSEKLFF. Written as DNA, the CDR3 is TGTGCCAGCAGTGGGACAGGGGGGCCATCGGAAAAACTGTTTTTT.

V is TRBV6-5 and J is TRBJ2-7; D is unresolved. In germline, CDR1 is MNHEY, CDR2 SVGAGI. Trimming pared 0 bases from V and 0 bases from J, leaving 9 bases between. The CDR3 is 15 amino acids. CDR3 loop: CASSYSVGGSYEQYF. CDR3 in DNA: TGTGCCAGCAGTTACTCCGTCGGTGGCTCCTACGAGCAGTACTTC.

The chain carries TRBV6-1 and TRBJ2-7, with D tentatively TRBD1 (6 bases). CDR3 length equals 15 residues. Germline CDR1 and CDR2: MNHNS and SASEGT. V was pared by 3 bases and J by 0 bases, with 12 bases between. CDR3 DNA sequence: TGTGCCAGCAGTGAGGGAACAGGGAGCTCCTACGAGCAGTACTTC. It specifies CASSEGTGSSYEQYF.

This CDR3 reads CASSYKQGNTIYF. In nucleotides, the CDR3 is TGTGCCAGCAGTTATAAACAGGGGAACACCATATATTTT. The V and J genes are TRBV12-3 or TRBV12-4 and TRBJ1-3; 7 bases map to TRBD1. The CDR3 spans 13 residues. J lost 7 bases, V lost 4 bases, and 4 bases had no gene match.

The gene calls are TRBV6-2 or TRBV6-3 and TRBJ2-1; D perhaps matches TRBD2 (5 bases). Trimming removed 5 bases from V and 9 bases from J, with 11 bases in between. Germline CDR1 is MNHEY and CDR2 is SVGEGT. This CDR3 has 12 amino acids. The CDR3 nucleotides read TGTGCCAGCAGTCCCCCCCGGGGTGAGCAGTTCTTC. Its protein is CASSPPRGEQFF.

This rearrangement joins TRBV29-1 to TRBJ2-2; D may be TRBD2 (5 bases). Germline-derived CDR1 and CDR2 are SQVTM and ANQGSEA. The CDR3 is 12 residues long. Trimming shortened V by 3 bases and J by 7 bases, and 9 bases separated the two germline ends. Here the CDR3 reads CSVEAGGGELFF. For the CDR3, the DNA is TGCAGCGTTGAGGCGGGCGGCGGGGAGCTGTTTTTT.

CDR3 bases: TGTGCCAGCAGAGGACTAGCCTACGAGCAGTACTTC. It codes for CASRGLAYEQYF. The chain uses TRBV6-5 and TRBJ2-7; 7 positions match TRBD2. The CDR3 length is 12 residues. With 6 bases clipped from V and 2 bases from J, the junction kept 1 base outside the gene matches. CDR1 is MNHEY and CDR2 is SVGAGI in the germline V gene.

J is TRBJ2-3 and V is TRBV6-4, with 10 bases lining up with TRBD1. Germline CDR1 reads MRHNA; CDR2 reads SNTAGT. The CDR3 has 14 residues. J was trimmed by 4 bases and V by 2 bases; bases with no gene match: 0. The CDR3 sequence is CASSDGQGADTQYF. In nucleotides, the CDR3 is TGTGCCAGCAGTGACGGACAGGGGGCAGATACGCAGTATTTT.

V is TRBV6-6 and J is TRBJ1-1, with TRBD1 as a possible D gene (6 bases). Between the trimmed V and J ends, which lost 2 bases and 1 base, there was a span of 14 bases. CDR1 and CDR2 (germline): MNHNY, SVGAGI (reference sequence). The CDR3 is 16 residues long. DNA of the CDR3: TGTGCCAGCAGTTACCCGGCCTCGACAGGGAACACTGAAGCTTTCTTT. Amino acids: CASSYPASTGNTEAFF.

This sequence joins TRBV7-9 and TRBJ2-1; 12 bases agree with TRBD2. The CDR3 is made up of 14 amino acids. V gave up 8 bases and J gave up 6 bases; unmatched junction bases: 5. CDR1 is SEHNR and CDR2 is FQNEAQ in the germline V gene (reference sequence). The CDR3 region has the DNA TGTGCCAGCCGGACTAGCGGGGCCTCCAATGAGCAGTTCTTC. Amino acids: CASRTSGASNEQFF. The full variable domain, rest sourced from reference TRBV7-9 and TRBJ2-1, is DTGVSQNPRHKITKRGQNVTFRCDPISEHNRLYWYRQTLGQGPEFLTYFQNEAQLEKSRLLSDRFSAERPKGSFSTLEIQRTEQGDSAMYLCASRTSGASNEQFFGPGTRLTVL.

V and J are TRBV6-5 and TRBJ2-7, with 13 bases matching TRBD2. Germline V gene data show CDR1 as MNHEY and CDR2 as SVGAGI. V lost 6 bases to trimming and J lost 2 bases; unmatched junction nucleotides: 4. This CDR3 region has 15 residues. In DNA form, the CDR3 reads TGTGCCAGCAGGACGGGACTAGCGGGGACCTACGAGCAGTACTTC. It yields the protein CASRTGLAGTYEQYF.

The genes are TRBV6-1 and TRBJ1-5; D uncertain. V dropped 2 bases and J dropped 13 bases, with 9 bases sitting between them. The CDR3 consists of 11 residues. CDR1 MNHNS and CDR2 SASEGT come from the germline V gene. The CDR3 loop reads CASSERVRQHF. DNA of the CDR3: TGTGCCAGCAGTGAACGCGTCAGGCAGCATTTT.

The chain uses TRBV5-1 and TRBJ2-6; D gene uncertain. The CDR3 runs 15 residues. V dropped 1 base and J dropped 1 base, with 6 bases sitting between them. The germline V gene has CDR1 SGHRS and CDR2 YFSETQ. The CDR3 region has the DNA TGCGCCAGCAGCTTGCTCCCTTCTGGGGCCAACGTCCTGACTTTC. Amino acid sequence: CASSLLPSGANVLTF.

The genes are TRBV10-3 and TRBJ1-1; 7 bases match TRBD1. The CDR3 runs to 15 residues. The V segment lost 2 bases and the J segment 1 base; nucleotides outside the gene matches: 4. Germline values: CDR1 ENHRY, CDR2 SYGVKD. CDR3 protein: CAISEGHRGNTEAFF. Here the CDR3 DNA reads TGTGCCATCAGTGAGGGACACAGGGGGAACACTGAAGCTTTCTTT.

The chain recombines TRBV28 with TRBJ1-1; D unresolved. Germline CDR1 MDHEN, CDR2 SYDVKM. The CDR3 totals 13 residues. V lost 6 bases, J lost 6 bases, and 14 bases lay in between. In nucleotides, the CDR3 is TGTGCCAGCAGCCCCACAGTTATCGCTGAAGCTTTCTTT. It yields the protein CASSPTVIAEAFF.

This chain links TRBV5-3 with TRBJ2-3; no reliable D call. TRBV5-3 is marked as an open reading frame, function uncertain. Trimming left V 4 bases short and J 2 bases short, with 5 bases between. This CDR3 has 12 residues. CDR3 loop: CARSPTTDTQYF. In DNA form, the CDR3 reads TGTGCCAGAAGCCCTACCACAGATACGCAGTATTTT.

This chain uses TRBV30 with TRBJ2-2; 8 nucleotides match TRBD2. With 2 bases clipped from V and 4 bases from J, the junction kept 6 bases outside the gene matches. Germline V gene lookup returns CDR1 GTSNPN and CDR2 SVGIG (reference sequence). The CDR3 is 15 amino acids. This chain's CDR3 is CAWSRGGGITGELFF. CDR3 bases: TGTGCCTGGAGTCGGGGGGGCGGAATCACCGGGGAGCTGTTTTTT.

The CDR3, as DNA: TGTGCCAGCAGCTTGGAGGACAGTTTCTACGAGCAGTACTTC. Its translation is CASSLEDSFYEQYF. This chain links TRBV5-8 with TRBJ2-7; TRBD1 is a possible D gene (6 bases). V was pared by 0 bases and J by 3 bases, with 10 bases between. The CDR3 has 14 amino acids. Per germline, CDR1 SGHTS and CDR2 YDEGEE.

V gene TRBV6-5 combines with J gene TRBJ2-7, with 15 bases lining up with TRBD2. The V and J ends lost 6 bases and 4 bases, in that order; junction bases with no gene match: 1. The CDR3 covers 14 residues. Per germline, CDR1 MNHEY and CDR2 SVGAGI. The CDR3 protein is CASRGLAGGYEQYF. The CDR3 DNA is TGTGCCAGCAGAGGACTAGCGGGAGGGTACGAGCAGTACTTC.

The chain employs TRBV3-1 (or the pseudogene TRBV3-2) and TRBJ1-5; D uncertain. Germline lookup yields CDR1 LGHDT and CDR2 YNNKEL (reference sequence). V was trimmed by 7 bases and J by 2 bases, leaving 15 bases between them. This CDR3 is 15 amino acids long. CDR3 DNA sequence: TGTGCCAGCACCAATTGTCGTCCGGGCAATCAGCCCCAGCATTTT. This translates into CASTNCRPGNQPQHF.

The chain joins TRBV5-1 to TRBJ2-5; 9 nucleotides agree with TRBD1. After removal of 4 bases from V and 4 bases from J, the junction contained 8 bases not matched to a gene. This CDR3 region has 15 residues. Germline V gene sequence: CDR1 SGHRS, CDR2 YFSETQ. CDR3 amino acids: CASSQTGGEGETQYF. CDR3 coding DNA: TGCGCCAGCAGCCAAACAGGGGGCGAAGGAGAGACCCAGTACTTC.